A selection of T cell receptor beta chains follows, all from one sample in a study of beta chain features in type 1 diabetes. The protocol was immunoSEQ multiplex PCR, while the TCRdb copy is restricted to in-frame clones and leaves out a portion. The data contain more than 150,000 clones, about 12% of them singletons. Sequenced: central memory CD4+ T cells from blood. These receptors were obtained from a woman between 18 and 29 years old in good health. Each CDR3 is given with its conserved first and last residue. The D gene is left open where the match is weak. Part of the rows lack a size; the others show once, few, many or a class for expanded clones.

TRBV6-6	TRBJ1-5	TRBD1	-	TGTGCCAGCAGCCCACAGGGGTTGGGGAATCAGCCCCAGCATTTT	CASSPQGLGNQPQHF
TRBV10-3	TRBJ2-5	-	few	TGTGCCATGGCGGGTCCAGAGACCCAGTACTTC	CAMAGPETQYF
TRBV6-1	TRBJ1-2	TRBD1	few	TGTGCCAGCACCGCCGGGACAGGGGGCGGCTATGGCTACACCTTC	CASTAGTGGGYGYTF
TRBV9	TRBJ2-3	-	few	TGTGCCAGCAGCAAGAACAGGGATACGCAGTATTTT	CASSKNRDTQYF
TRBV7-2	TRBJ2-3	-	-	TGTGCCAGCAGCTTCTACAGGGGAGGAGTAGGCACAGATACGCAGTATTTT	CASSFYRGGVGTDTQYF
TRBV19	TRBJ1-2	-	few	TGTGCCAGTAGCACGGTGAACGGGGGCTACACCTTC	CASSTVNGGYTF
TRBV28	TRBJ2-1	-	-	TGTGCCAGCAGTTTATTTACTAGTAAATCTAATGAGCAGTTCTTC	CASSLFTSKSNEQFF
TRBV9	TRBJ1-3	TRBD1	-	TGTGCCAGCAGCAACAGGGGGCTTGGAAACACCATATATTTT	CASSNRGLGNTIYF
TRBV5-1	TRBJ1-1	TRBD1	few	TGCGCCAGCAGCTCCCACCGACAGGGCCCAGATAGAACTGAAGCTTTCTTT	CASSSHRQGPDRTEAFF
TRBV4-3	TRBJ2-7	-	-	TGCGCCAGCAGCCAAAGATCGGACAGTTACTACTACGAGCAGTACTTC	CASSQRSDSYYYEQYF
TRBV28	TRBJ1-1	TRBD1	-	TGTGCCAGCAGCACAGGGGACAGGAAAGCTTTCTTT	CASSTGDRKAFF
TRBV27	TRBJ2-7	-	-	TGTGCCAGCAGTTTATCCCCGGGAGCCAAGTACGAGCAGTACTTC	CASSLSPGAKYEQYF
TRBV27	TRBJ2-7	-	few	TGTGCCAGCAGTTTGAGCAGGAACTCCTACGAGCAGTACTTC	CASSLSRNSYEQYF
TRBV28	TRBJ2-7	TRBD2	-	TGTGCCAGCAGTTCACCGGGAGGTAACCTTTACGAGCAGTACTTC	CASSSPGGNLYEQYF
TRBV29-1	TRBJ2-3	-	few	TGCAGCGTTTCGGTCGGGAGCAGCACAGATACGCAGTATTTT	CSVSVGSSTDTQYF
TRBV28	TRBJ2-5	TRBD2	-	TGTGCCAGCAGTTTGACCTACAGGCGGGAGTCGGAGACCCAGTACTTC	CASSLTYRRESETQYF
TRBV2	TRBJ2-3	-	-	TGTGCCAGCGCCAGGGCCCTCTTCACAGATACGCAGTATTTT	CASARALFTDTQYF
TRBV15	TRBJ2-7	TRBD2	-	TGTGCCACCAGCTTGGGACTAATCTTCGAGCAGTACTTC	CATSLGLIFEQYF
TRBV7-2	TRBJ2-7	TRBD1	few	TGTGCCAGCAGCGGACAGGGCCTTTACGAGCAGTACTTC	CASSGQGLYEQYF
TRBV7-2	TRBJ2-1	TRBD2	few	TGTGCCAGCAGCAATGATAGGCTAGCGGGCCACAATGAGCAGTTCTTC	CASSNDRLAGHNEQFF
TRBV5-1	TRBJ2-5	TRBD2	few	TGCGCCAGCAGCTTGGAGCTAGCGGGGAGAGAGACCCAGTACTTC	CASSLELAGRETQYF
TRBV4-1	TRBJ2-1	TRBD2	few	TGCGCCAGCAGCCCGGCGACTAGCGTATACAATGAGCAGTTCTTC	CASSPATSVYNEQFF
TRBV2	TRBJ2-6	TRBD1	-	TGTGCCAGCACATGGGGGGACAGGAGGGCCAACGTCCTGACTTTC	CASTWGDRRANVLTF
TRBV29-1	TRBJ2-7	-	-	TGCAGCGGCGGGTTAGGACTTTCCGCGGGGGAGCAGTACTTC	CSGGLGLSAGEQYF